This T cell receptor beta chain appears in the sequencing data of a study of blood T cell repertoires in COVID-19. The overall study: Italy, Spain and the United States were the sources of the convalescent and acute COVID-19 samples. In each case, the material was cDNA or gDNA derived from T cells, B-cell-depleted T cells, or PBMCs.

Trimming removed 5 bases from V and 2 bases from J; junction bases left unmatched: 15. The length of the CDR3 is 18 residues. Self-reported history from a screening survey and questionnaire set each donor's cohort. Authors' methods: Nucleated cell counts were estimated from reference gene primer amplification. Method: immunoSEQ multiplex PCR; TCRdb's copy keeps in-frame clones and lacks some. That table gives V, J and clone size, and the DNA gave D and trimming. The sample consists of about 200,000 clones, under 90% of them appearing once. The rearrangement joins TRBV6-7 to TRBJ1-3; 7 nucleotides line up with TRBD1. TRBV6-7 belongs to the ORF category, with a function that is uncertain. This TCR derives from a woman under 40 with acute COVID-19. The sequencing input was PBMCs or T cells enriched from blood (not recorded which). DNA of the CDR3: TGTGCCAGCAGTCTACCCCGACAGGGATTCAGGCCTGGAAACACCATATATTTT. Amino acids: CASSLPRQGFRPGNTIYF.